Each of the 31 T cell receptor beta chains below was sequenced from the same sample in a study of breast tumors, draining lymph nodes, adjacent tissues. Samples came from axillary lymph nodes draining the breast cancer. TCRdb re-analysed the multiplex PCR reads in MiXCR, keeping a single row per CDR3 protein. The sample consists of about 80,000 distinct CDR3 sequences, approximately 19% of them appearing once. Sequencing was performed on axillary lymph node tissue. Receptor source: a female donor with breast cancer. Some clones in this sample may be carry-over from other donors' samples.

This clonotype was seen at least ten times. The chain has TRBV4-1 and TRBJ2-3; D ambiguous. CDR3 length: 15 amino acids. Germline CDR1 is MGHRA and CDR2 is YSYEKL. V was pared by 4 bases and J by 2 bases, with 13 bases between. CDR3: CASSLVVQPTDTQYF. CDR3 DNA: TGCGCCAGCAGCCTGGTAGTACAGCCCACAGATACGCAGTATTTT.

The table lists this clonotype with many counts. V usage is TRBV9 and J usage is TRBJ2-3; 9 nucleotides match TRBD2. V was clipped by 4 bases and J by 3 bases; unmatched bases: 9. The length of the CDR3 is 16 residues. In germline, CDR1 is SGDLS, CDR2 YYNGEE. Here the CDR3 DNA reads TGTGCCAGCAGCCCTCCGGGGCGGGAGGGAACAGATACGCAGTATTTT. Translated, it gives CASSPPGREGTDTQYF.

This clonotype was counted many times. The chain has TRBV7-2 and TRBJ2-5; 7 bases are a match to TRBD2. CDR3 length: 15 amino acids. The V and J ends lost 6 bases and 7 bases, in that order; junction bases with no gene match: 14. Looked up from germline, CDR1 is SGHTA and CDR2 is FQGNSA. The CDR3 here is CASSGGDRNLWTQYF. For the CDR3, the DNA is TGTGCCAGCAGTGGGGGGGACCGCAACCTTTGGACCCAGTACTTC.

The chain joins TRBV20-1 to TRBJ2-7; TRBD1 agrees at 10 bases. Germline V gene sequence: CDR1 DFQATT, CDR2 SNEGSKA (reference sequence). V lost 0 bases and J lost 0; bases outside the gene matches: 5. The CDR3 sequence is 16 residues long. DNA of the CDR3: TGCAGTGCTAGAGACCTCGGGACAGGGGTCTCCTACGAGCAGTACTTC. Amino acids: CSARDLGTGVSYEQYF.

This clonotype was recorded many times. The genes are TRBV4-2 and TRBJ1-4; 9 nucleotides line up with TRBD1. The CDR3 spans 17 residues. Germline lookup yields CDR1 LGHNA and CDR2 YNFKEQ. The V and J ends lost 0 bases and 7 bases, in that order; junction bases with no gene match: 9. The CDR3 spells CASSQDRSGTGTEKLFF. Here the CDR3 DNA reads TGTGCCAGCAGCCAAGACAGGTCCGGGACAGGGACTGAAAAACTGTTTTTT.

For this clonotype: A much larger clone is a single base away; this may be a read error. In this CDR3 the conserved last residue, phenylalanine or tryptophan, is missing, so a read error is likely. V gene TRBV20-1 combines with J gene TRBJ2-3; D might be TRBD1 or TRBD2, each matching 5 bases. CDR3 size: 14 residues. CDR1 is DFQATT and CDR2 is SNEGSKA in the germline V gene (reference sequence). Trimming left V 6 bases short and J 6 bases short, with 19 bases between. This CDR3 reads CSAPTNGAQDTQYS. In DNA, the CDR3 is TGCAGTGCACCGACTAACGGGGCTCAGGATACGCAGTATTCT.

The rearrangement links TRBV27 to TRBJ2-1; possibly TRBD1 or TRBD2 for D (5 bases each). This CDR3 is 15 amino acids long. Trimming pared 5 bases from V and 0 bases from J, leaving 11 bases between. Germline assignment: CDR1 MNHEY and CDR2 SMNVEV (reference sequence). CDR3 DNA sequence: TGTGCCAGCAGTAGGGACGGTTACTCCTACAATGAGCAGTTCTTC. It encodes CASSRDGYSYNEQFF.

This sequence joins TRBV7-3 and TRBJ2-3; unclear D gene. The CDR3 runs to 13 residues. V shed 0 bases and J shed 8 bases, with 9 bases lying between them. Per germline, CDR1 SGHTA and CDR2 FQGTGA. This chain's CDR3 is CASSLTAQSTQYF. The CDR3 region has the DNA TGTGCCAGCAGCTTAACAGCTCAGAGTACGCAGTATTTT.

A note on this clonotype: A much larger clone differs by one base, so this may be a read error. CDR3 loop: CACSTGRLGTDTQYF. The CDR3, as DNA: TGTGCCTGCAGTACCGGGAGGTTAGGCACAGATACGCAGTATTTT. The rearrangement links TRBV11-3 to TRBJ2-3; 7 nucleotides agree with TRBD2. CDR1 is SGHNT, CDR2 YENEEA, per germline. This CDR3 spans 15 amino acids.

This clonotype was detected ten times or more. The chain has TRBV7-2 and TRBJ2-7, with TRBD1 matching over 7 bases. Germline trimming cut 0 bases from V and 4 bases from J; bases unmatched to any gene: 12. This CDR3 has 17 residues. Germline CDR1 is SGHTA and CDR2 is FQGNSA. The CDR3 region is CASSLARLSVRGYEQYF. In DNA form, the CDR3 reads TGTGCCAGCAGCTTAGCGAGGTTGAGTGTCAGGGGGTACGAGCAGTACTTC.

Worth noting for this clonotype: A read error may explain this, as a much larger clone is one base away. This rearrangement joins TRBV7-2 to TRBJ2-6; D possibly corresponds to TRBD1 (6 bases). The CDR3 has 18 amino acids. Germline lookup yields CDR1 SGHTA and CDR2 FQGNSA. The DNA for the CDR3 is TGTGCCAGCAGTAATACTGGGTCCTGGGGGTTGGGGGCCAGCGTCCTGACTTTC. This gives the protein CASSNTGSWGLGASVLTF. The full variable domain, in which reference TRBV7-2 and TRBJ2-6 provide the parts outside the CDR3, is GAGVSQSPSNKVTEKGKDVELRCDPISGHTALYWYRQSLGQGLEFLIYFQGNSAPDKSGLPSDRFSAERTGGSVSTLTIQRTQQEDSAVYLCASSNTGSWGLGASVLTFGAGSRLTVL.

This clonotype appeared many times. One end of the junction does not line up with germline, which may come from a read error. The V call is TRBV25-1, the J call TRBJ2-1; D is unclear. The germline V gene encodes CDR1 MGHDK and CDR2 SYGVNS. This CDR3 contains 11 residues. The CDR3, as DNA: TGTGCCAGCAAATCCTCCAATGAGCAGTTCTTC. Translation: CASKSSNEQFF.

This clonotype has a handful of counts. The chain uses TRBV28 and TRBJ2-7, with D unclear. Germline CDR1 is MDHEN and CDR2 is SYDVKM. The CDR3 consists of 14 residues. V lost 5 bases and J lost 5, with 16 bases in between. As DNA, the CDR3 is TGTGCCAGCAGTCTCCTCAGACTGCCCGACGAGCAGTACTTC. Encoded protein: CASSLLRLPDEQYF.

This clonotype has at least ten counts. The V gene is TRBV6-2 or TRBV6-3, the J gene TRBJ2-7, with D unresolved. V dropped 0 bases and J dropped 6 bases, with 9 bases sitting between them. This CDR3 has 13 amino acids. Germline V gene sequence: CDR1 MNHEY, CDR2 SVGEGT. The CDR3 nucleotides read TGTGCCAGCAGTTACTCGGTGTCGGGCGAGCAGTACTTC. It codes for CASSYSVSGEQYF.

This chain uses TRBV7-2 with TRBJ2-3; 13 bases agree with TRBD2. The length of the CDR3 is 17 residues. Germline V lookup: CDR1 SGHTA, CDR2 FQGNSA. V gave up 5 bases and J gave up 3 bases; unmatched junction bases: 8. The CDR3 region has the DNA TGTGCCAGCAGCCCGCGGACTAGCGGGGGTTGGACAGATACGCAGTATTTT. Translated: CASSPRTSGGWTDTQYF.

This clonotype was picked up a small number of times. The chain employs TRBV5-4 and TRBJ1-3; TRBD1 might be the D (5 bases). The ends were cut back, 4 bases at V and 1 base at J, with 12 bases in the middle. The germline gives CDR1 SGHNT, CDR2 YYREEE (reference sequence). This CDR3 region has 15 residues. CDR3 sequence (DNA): TGTGCCAGCAGCCGCTCAGGGAGGTCTGGAAACACCATATATTTT. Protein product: CASSRSGRSGNTIYF.

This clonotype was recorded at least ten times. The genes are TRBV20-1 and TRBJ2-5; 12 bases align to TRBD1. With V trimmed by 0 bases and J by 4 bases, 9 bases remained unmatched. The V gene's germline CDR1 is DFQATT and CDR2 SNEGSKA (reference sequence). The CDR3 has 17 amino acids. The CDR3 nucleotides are TGCAGTGCTAGAGATTTTCAGGGACAGGGGGCTGGAGAGACCCAGTACTTC. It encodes CSARDFQGQGAGETQYF.

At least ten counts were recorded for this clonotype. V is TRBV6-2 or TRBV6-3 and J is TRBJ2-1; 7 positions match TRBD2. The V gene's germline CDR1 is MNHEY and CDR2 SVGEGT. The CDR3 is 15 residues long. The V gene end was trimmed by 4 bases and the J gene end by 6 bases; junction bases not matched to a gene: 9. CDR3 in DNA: TGTGCCAGCAGTTTCCAGCGGGGACCTTCCAATGAGCAGTTCTTC. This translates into CASSFQRGPSNEQFF.

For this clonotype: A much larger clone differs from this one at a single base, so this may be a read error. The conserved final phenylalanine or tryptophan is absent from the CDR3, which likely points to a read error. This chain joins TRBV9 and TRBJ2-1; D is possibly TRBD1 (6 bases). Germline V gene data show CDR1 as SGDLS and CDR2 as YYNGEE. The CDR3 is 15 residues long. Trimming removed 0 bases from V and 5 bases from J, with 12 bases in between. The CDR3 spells CASSVGGLAHNEQFL. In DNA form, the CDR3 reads TGTGCCAGCAGCGTAGGGGGGCTAGCCCACAATGAGCAGTTCCTC.

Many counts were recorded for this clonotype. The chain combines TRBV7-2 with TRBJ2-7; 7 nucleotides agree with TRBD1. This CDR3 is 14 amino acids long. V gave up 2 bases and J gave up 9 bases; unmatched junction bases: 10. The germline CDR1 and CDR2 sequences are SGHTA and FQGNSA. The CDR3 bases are TGTGCCAGCAGCTTATCGGGACAGCCGCCGGGGCAGTACTTC. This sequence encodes CASSLSGQPPGQYF. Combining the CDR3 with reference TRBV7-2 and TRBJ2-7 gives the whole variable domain GAGVSQSPSNKVTEKGKDVELRCDPISGHTALYWYRQSLGQGLEFLIYFQGNSAPDKSGLPSDRFSAERTGGSVSTLTIQRTQQEDSAVYLCASSLSGQPPGQYFGPGTRLTVT.

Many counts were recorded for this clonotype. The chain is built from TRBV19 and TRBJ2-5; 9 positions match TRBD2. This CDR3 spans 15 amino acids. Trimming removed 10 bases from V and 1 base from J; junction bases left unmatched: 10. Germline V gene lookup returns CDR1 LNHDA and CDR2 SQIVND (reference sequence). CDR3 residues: CATTPGLALQETQYF. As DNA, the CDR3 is TGTGCCACTACCCCAGGACTAGCGCTCCAAGAGACCCAGTACTTC.

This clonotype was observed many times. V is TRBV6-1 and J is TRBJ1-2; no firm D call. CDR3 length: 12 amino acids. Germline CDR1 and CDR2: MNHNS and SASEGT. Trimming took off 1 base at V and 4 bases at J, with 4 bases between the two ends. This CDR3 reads CASSEGSYGYTF. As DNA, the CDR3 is TGTGCCAGCAGTGAAGGGTCCTATGGCTACACCTTC.

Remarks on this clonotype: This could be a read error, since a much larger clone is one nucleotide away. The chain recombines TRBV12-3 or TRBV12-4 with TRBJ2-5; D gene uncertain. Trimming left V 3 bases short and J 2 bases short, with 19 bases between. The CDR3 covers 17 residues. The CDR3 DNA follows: TGTGCCAGCAGTTTGGGTACGGGTCTTGTACGACAAGAGACCCAGTACTTC. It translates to CASSLGTGLVRQETQYF.

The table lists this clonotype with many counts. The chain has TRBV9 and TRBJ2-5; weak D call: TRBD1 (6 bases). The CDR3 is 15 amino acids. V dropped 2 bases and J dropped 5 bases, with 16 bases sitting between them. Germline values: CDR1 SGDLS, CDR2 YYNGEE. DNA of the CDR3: TGTGCCAGCAGCGTTGGCGTGGGGGCCTGGGAGACCCAGTACTTC. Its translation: CASSVGVGAWETQYF.

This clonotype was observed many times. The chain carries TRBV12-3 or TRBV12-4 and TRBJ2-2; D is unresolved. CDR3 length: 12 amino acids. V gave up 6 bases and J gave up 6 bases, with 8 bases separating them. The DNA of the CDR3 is TGTGCCAGCAGGGTTGGCCCCGGGGAGCTGTTTTTT. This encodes CASRVGPGELFF.

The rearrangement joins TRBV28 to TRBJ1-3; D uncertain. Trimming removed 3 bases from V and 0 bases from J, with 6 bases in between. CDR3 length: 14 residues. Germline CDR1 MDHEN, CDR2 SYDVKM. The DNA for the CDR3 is TGTGCCAGCAGTTTGAGCGGCTCTGGAAACACCATATATTTT. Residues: CASSLSGSGNTIYF.

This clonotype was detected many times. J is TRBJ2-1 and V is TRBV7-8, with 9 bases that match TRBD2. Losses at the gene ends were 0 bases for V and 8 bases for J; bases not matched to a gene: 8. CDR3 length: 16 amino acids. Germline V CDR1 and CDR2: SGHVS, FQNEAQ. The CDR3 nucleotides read TGTGCCAGCAGCTTAGCTGTTGGCGGGAGGGCCGATGAGCAGTTCTTC. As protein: CASSLAVGGRADEQFF. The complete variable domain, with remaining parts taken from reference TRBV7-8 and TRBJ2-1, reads GAGVSQSPRYKVAKRGQDVALRCDPISGHVSLFWYQQALGQGPEFLTYFQNEAQLDKSGLPSDRFFAERPEGSVSTLKIQRTQQEDSAVYLCASSLAVGGRADEQFFGPGTRLTVL.

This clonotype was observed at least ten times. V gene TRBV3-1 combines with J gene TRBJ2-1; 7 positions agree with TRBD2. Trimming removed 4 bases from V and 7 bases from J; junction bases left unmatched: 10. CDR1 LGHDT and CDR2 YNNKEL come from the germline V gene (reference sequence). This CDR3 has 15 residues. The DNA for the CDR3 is TGTGCCAGCAGCCCAGAAGCGGGATTTAGGAATGAGCAGTTCTTC. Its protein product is CASSPEAGFRNEQFF.

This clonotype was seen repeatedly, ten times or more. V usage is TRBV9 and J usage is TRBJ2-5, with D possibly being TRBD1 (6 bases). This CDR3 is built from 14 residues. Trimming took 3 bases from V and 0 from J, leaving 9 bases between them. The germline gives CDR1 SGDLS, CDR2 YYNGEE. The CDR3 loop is CASSAGADQETQYF. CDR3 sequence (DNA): TGTGCCAGCAGCGCAGGGGCGGACCAAGAGACCCAGTACTTC. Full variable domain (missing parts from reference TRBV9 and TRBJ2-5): DSGVTQTPKHLITATGQRVTLRCSPRSGDLSVYWYQQSLDQGLQFLIQYYNGEERAKGNILERFSAQQFPDLHSELNLSSLELGDSALYFCASSAGADQETQYFGPGTRLLVL.

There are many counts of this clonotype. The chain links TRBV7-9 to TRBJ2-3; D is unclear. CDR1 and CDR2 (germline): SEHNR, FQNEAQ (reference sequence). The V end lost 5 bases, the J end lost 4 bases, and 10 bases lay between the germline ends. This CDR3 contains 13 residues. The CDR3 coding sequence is TGTGCCAGCAGCCCAAAAGGCCCAGATACGCAGTATTTT. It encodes CASSPKGPDTQYF.

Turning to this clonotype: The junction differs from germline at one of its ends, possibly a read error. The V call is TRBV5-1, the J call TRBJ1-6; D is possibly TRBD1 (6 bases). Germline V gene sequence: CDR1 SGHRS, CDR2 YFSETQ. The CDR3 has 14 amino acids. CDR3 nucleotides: TGCGCCAGCAGCTTGTCCGGGGGCCATTCACCCCCCCACTTC. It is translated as CASSLSGGHSPPHF.